These T cell receptor beta chains were read from a single sample in a study of cytomegalovirus exposure and HLA in healthy donors. Using immunoSEQ multiplex PCR, the repertoire was profiled, and TCRdb retains in-frame clones only, with some absent. This sample contains about 88,000 clones. What was sequenced was PBMCs. The receptors come from a girl aged 10 to 17 in good health and CMV-seropositive. CDR3s include the opening cysteine and the closing phenylalanine or tryptophan. D genes are given only for firm matches.

>TRBV19|TRBD1|TRBJ1-6
CASSNGQGKNSPLHF
TGTGCCAGTAGTAACGGACAGGGAAAGAATTCACCCCTCCACTTT
>TRBV4-2|NA|TRBJ1-4
CASSQEQLEKLFF
TGTGCCAGCAGCCAAGAACAGCTCGAAAAACTGTTTTTT
>TRBV5-6|NA|TRBJ2-5
CASSPRGQETQYF
TGTGCCAGCAGCCCCCGGGGCCAAGAGACCCAGTACTTC
>TRBV7-4|NA|TRBJ2-7
CASSPKPTVGSYEQYF
TGTGCCAGCAGCCCAAAACCTACCGTTGGCTCCTACGAGCAGTACTTC
>TRBV7-2|TRBD1|TRBJ1-1
CASRTGGGTEAFF
TGTGCCAGCAGAACAGGGGGAGGTACTGAAGCTTTCTTT
>TRBV4-3|NA|TRBJ1-5
CASGERVDNQPQHF
TGCGCCAGCGGAGAGAGGGTGGACAATCAGCCCCAGCATTTT
>TRBV4-1|TRBD1|TRBJ1-1
CASSRGQGHTEAFF
TGCGCCAGCAGCCGAGGACAGGGGCACACTGAAGCTTTCTTT
>TRBV9|NA|TRBJ1-2
CASSGETGLYGYTF
TGTGCCAGCAGCGGAGAGACAGGCCTCTATGGCTACACCTTC
>TRBV28|NA|TRBJ1-5
CASSSDTHQRQPQHF
TGTGCCAGCAGTTCTGACACACACCAACGGCAGCCCCAGCATTTT
>TRBV4-3|TRBD2|TRBJ2-1
CASSQDSGLAADNEQFF
TGCGCCAGCAGCCAAGATTCGGGACTAGCGGCCGACAATGAGCAGTTCTTC
>TRBV9|TRBD1|TRBJ1-1
CASSVIQGSEAFF
TGTGCCAGCAGCGTCATACAGGGGTCTGAAGCTTTCTTT
>TRBV7-9|TRBD1|TRBJ1-3
CASSSGGQTSGNTIYF
TGTGCCAGCAGCTCAGGGGGACAAACCTCTGGAAACACCATATATTTT
>TRBV7-9|NA|TRBJ2-5
CASRAPVMEGLQETQYF
TGTGCCAGCAGGGCTCCGGTCATGGAGGGATTACAAGAGACCCAGTACTTC
>TRBV7-2|TRBD1|TRBJ1-6
CASSSRDRNSPLHF
TGTGCCAGCAGCTCCCGGGACAGGAATTCACCCCTCCACTTT
>TRBV4-2|TRBD1|TRBJ2-7
CASSTHPGQGALEQYF
TGTGCCAGCAGCACCCATCCGGGACAGGGGGCCCTCGAGCAGTACTTC
>TRBV4-1|NA|TRBJ1-2
CASSQRASYTGSYGYTF
TGCGCCAGCAGCCAAAGGGCGTCCTACACAGGCAGCTATGGCTACACCTTC
>TRBV9|NA|TRBJ2-3
CASSSQGLDRTQYF
TGTGCCAGCAGCTCGCAGGGGTTGGATCGTACGCAGTATTTT
>TRBV5-1|TRBD1|TRBJ1-1
CASSRAPGQVITHAFF
TGCGCCAGCAGCAGGGCCCCGGGACAGGTTATTACCCACGCTTTCTTT
>TRBV5-1|TRBD1|TRBJ2-7
CASSQGQTYSYEQYF
TGCGCCAGCAGCCAGGGACAGACTTACTCCTACGAGCAGTACTTC
>TRBV4-2|NA|TRBJ2-7
CASSRRGWYYEQYF
TGTGCCAGCAGCCGCCGAGGGTGGTACTACGAGCAGTACTTC
>TRBV2|NA|TRBJ2-5
CASSLGGFETQYF
TGTGCCAGCAGCCTGGGGGGATTTGAGACCCAGTACTTC
>TRBV5-1|NA|TRBJ2-7
CASSLVSESPWEQYF
TGCGCCAGCAGCTTGGTCTCAGAATCCCCTTGGGAGCAGTACTTC
>TRBV19|NA|TRBJ2-6
CASSKADSTTGANALTF
TGTGCCAGTAGCAAAGCGGACAGCACCACTGGGGCCAACGCCCTGACTTTC
>TRBV4-2|TRBD2|TRBJ2-3
CASSPLAESTDTQYF
TGTGCCAGCAGCCCACTAGCGGAGAGCACAGATACGCAGTATTTT
>TRBV7-9|NA|TRBJ1-1
CASSPERGNTEAFF
TGTGCCAGCAGCCCTGAAAGGGGGAACACTGAAGCTTTCTTT
>TRBV6-5|NA|TRBJ2-3
CASSPIAGTDTQYF
TGTGCCAGCAGTCCCATCGCGGGGACAGATACGCAGTATTTT
>TRBV11-3|NA|TRBJ1-1
CASSTRDSGDTEAFF
TGTGCCAGCAGCACTAGAGATTCCGGGGACACTGAAGCTTTCTTT
>TRBV5-1|NA|TRBJ2-2
CASSMNTGPTGELFF
TGCGCCAGCAGCATGAATACAGGGCCCACCGGGGAGCTGTTTTTT
>TRBV7-3|NA|TRBJ2-5
CASRDVGSETQYF
TGTGCCAGCAGAGATGTGGGGAGTGAGACCCAGTACTTC
>TRBV6-5|TRBD1|TRBJ2-1
CASGTRQGSYNEQFF
TGTGCCAGCGGGACCCGACAGGGCTCCTACAATGAGCAGTTCTTC